A selection of T cell receptor beta chains follows, all from one sample in a study of OX40 agonist ivuxolimab in advanced cancers. This table comes from immunoSEQ multiplex PCR, and its TCRdb copy is limited to in-frame clones, with some not included. The sample includes more than 13,000 clones, more than 75% seen only once; the top ten take around 30%. Sequencing was performed on CD4+ or CD8+ T cells sorted from blood, taken in a trial of the OX40 agonist ivuxolimab. The receptors were sampled from an adult with an advanced solid tumor such as melanoma, head and neck, liver or kidney cancer. The CDR3 runs from the conserved cysteine through the conserved F or W. Fields, in order: D gene, V gene, clone size, J gene, CDR3 protein, CDR3 DNA. A D gene is named only where the DNA matches it firmly. Size is omitted from some rows. Given values are once, few, many or a class for expanded clones.

D gene: .
V gene: TRBV10-1
clone size: few
J gene: TRBJ1-5
CDR3 protein: CASSESWPKVINPMDIQPQHF
CDR3 DNA: TGCGCCAGCAGTGAGTCCTGGCCCAAAGTAATAAATCCGATGGATATCCAGCCCCAGCATTTT

D gene: .
V gene: TRBV7-9
clone size: medium-sized
J gene: TRBJ2-1
CDR3 protein: CASSFLDLGVREQFF
CDR3 DNA: TGTGCCAGCAGCTTTTTGGACCTGGGCGTGCGTGAGCAGTTCTTC

D gene: TRBD1
V gene: TRBV19
clone size: .
J gene: TRBJ1-3
CDR3 protein: CASSIGTGPGNTIYF
CDR3 DNA: TGTGCCAGTAGTATAGGGACAGGTCCTGGAAACACCATATATTTT

D gene: TRBD2
V gene: TRBV13
clone size: .
J gene: TRBJ2-3
CDR3 protein: CASSSTSGATDAQYF
CDR3 DNA: TGTGCCAGCAGCTCGACTAGCGGGGCCACAGATGCGCAGTATTTT

D gene: .
V gene: TRBV11-1
clone size: .
J gene: TRBJ1-4
CDR3 protein: CASSLRDTDNEKLFF
CDR3 DNA: TGTGCCAGCAGCCTGAGGGACACTGATAATGAAAAACTGTTTTTT

D gene: .
V gene: TRBV19
clone size: .
J gene: TRBJ1-1
CDR3 protein: CAAPICRAHRAFF
CDR3 DNA: TGTGCCGCCCCCATTTGCAGGGCTCACAGGGCTTTCTTT

D gene: TRBD1
V gene: TRBV5-1
clone size: once
J gene: TRBJ2-7
CDR3 protein: CASSPGTGDDGQYF
CDR3 DNA: TGCGCCAGCAGCCCCGGGACAGGGGATGACGGGCAGTACTTC

D gene: .
V gene: TRBV7-7
clone size: few
J gene: TRBJ2-7
CDR3 protein: CASRQDHEQYF
CDR3 DNA: TGTGCCAGCCGACAGGACCACGAGCAGTACTTC

D gene: .
V gene: TRBV6-5
clone size: .
J gene: TRBJ1-2
CDR3 protein: CASSYSGGSVYTF
CDR3 DNA: TGTGCCAGCAGTTACTCAGGAGGGTCTGTCTACACCTTC

D gene: .
V gene: TRBV4-2
clone size: .
J gene: TRBJ1-1
CDR3 protein: CASSQEELMNTEAFF
CDR3 DNA: TGTGCCAGCAGCCAGGAGGAGTTGATGAACACTGAAGCTTTCTTT

D gene: .
V gene: TRBV7-9
clone size: .
J gene: TRBJ1-3
CDR3 protein: CASSPDIGSGNTIYF
CDR3 DNA: TGTGCCAGCAGTCCCGACATAGGGTCTGGAAACACCATATATTTT

D gene: TRBD1
V gene: TRBV4-2
clone size: once
J gene: TRBJ1-1
CDR3 protein: CASTLETGGTEAFF
CDR3 DNA: TGTGCCAGCACCCTTGAGACAGGGGGCACTGAAGCTTTCTTT

D gene: TRBD2
V gene: TRBV4-1
clone size: .
J gene: TRBJ2-7
CDR3 protein: CASSLSGGDSGEQYF
CDR3 DNA: TGCGCCAGCAGCCTCTCGGGGGGGGACTCGGGCGAGCAGTACTTC

D gene: .
V gene: TRBV6-1
clone size: .
J gene: TRBJ1-2
CDR3 protein: CALGGRGRNGYTF
CDR3 DNA: TGTGCCCTGGGTGGCAGGGGCAGGAATGGCTACACCTTC

D gene: .
V gene: TRBV6-5
clone size: .
J gene: TRBJ2-1
CDR3 protein: CASSYSTDNEQFF
CDR3 DNA: TGTGCCAGCAGTTACTCAACAGACAATGAGCAGTTCTTC

D gene: .
V gene: TRBV5-4
clone size: .
J gene: TRBJ1-5
CDR3 protein: CASSSSEENQSQHF
CDR3 DNA: TGTGCCAGCAGCTCATCGGAGGAGAATCAGTCCCAGCATTTT

D gene: TRBD1
V gene: TRBV19
clone size: .
J gene: TRBJ1-1
CDR3 protein: CASSLDRVYEAFF
CDR3 DNA: TGTGCCAGTAGCCTCGACAGGGTTTATGAAGCTTTCTTT

D gene: TRBD1
V gene: TRBV4-3
clone size: .
J gene: TRBJ2-7
CDR3 protein: CASSQGQGHRYEQYF
CDR3 DNA: TGCGCCAGCAGCCAAGGACAGGGACATCGGTACGAGCAGTACTTC

D gene: .
V gene: TRBV19
clone size: medium-sized
J gene: TRBJ1-1
CDR3 protein: CASTPGTEAFF
CDR3 DNA: TGTGCCAGTACGCCGGGGACTGAAGCTTTCTTT

D gene: .
V gene: TRBV7-9
clone size: .
J gene: TRBJ2-3
CDR3 protein: CASSLVKSITDTQYF
CDR3 DNA: TGTGCCAGCAGCTTAGTTAAGTCCATAACAGATACGCAGTATTTT

D gene: .
V gene: TRBV7-8
clone size: .
J gene: TRBJ2-5
CDR3 protein: CASSLVGTLQETQYF
CDR3 DNA: TGTGCCAGCAGCTTAGTGGGGACCCTACAAGAGACCCAGTACTTC

D gene: TRBD1
V gene: TRBV7-6
clone size: .
J gene: TRBJ2-7
CDR3 protein: CASSSTGTGAYEQYF
CDR3 DNA: TGTGCCAGCAGCTCTACCGGGACAGGGGCCTACGAGCAGTACTTC

D gene: TRBD1
V gene: TRBV6-5
clone size: .
J gene: TRBJ2-2
CDR3 protein: CASSPGTVWELFF
CDR3 DNA: TGTGCCAGCAGCCCCGGGACAGTCTGGGAGCTGTTTTTT

D gene: .
V gene: TRBV6-1
clone size: .
J gene: TRBJ1-5
CDR3 protein: CASSEERFSNQPQHF
CDR3 DNA: TGTGCCAGCAGTGAAGAACGGTTTAGCAATCAGCCCCAGCATTTT

D gene: .
V gene: TRBV30
clone size: .
J gene: TRBJ2-1
CDR3 protein: CAWSVSITEQFF
CDR3 DNA: TGTGCCTGGAGTGTCTCCATTACTGAGCAGTTCTTC

D gene: TRBD1
V gene: TRBV4-3
clone size: .
J gene: TRBJ2-7
CDR3 protein: CASSQEILGQGDEQYF
CDR3 DNA: TGCGCCAGCAGCCAAGAGATTCTAGGACAGGGAGACGAGCAGTACTTC

D gene: .
V gene: TRBV6-6
clone size: .
J gene: TRBJ2-5
CDR3 protein: CASSLAGIETQYF
CDR3 DNA: TGTGCCAGCAGTTTGGCCGGAATAGAGACCCAGTACTTC

D gene: .
V gene: TRBV6-5
clone size: .
J gene: TRBJ2-7
CDR3 protein: CASSSGPEQYF
CDR3 DNA: TGTGCCAGCAGTTCCGGTCCCGAGCAGTACTTC

D gene: .
V gene: TRBV7-6
clone size: large
J gene: TRBJ2-5
CDR3 protein: CASSFSRQETQYF
CDR3 DNA: TGTGCCAGCAGCTTCTCCAGACAAGAGACCCAGTACTTC

D gene: .
V gene: TRBV5-1
clone size: .
J gene: TRBJ2-7
CDR3 protein: CASSLDLRKRDSYEQYF
CDR3 DNA: TGCGCCAGCAGCTTAGACCTTAGGAAGAGGGACTCCTACGAGCAGTACTTC

D gene: TRBD1
V gene: TRBV6-6
clone size: .
J gene: TRBJ2-5
CDR3 protein: CASSYDGTGAQETQYF
CDR3 DNA: TGTGCCAGCAGTTACGACGGGACAGGGGCGCAAGAGACCCAGTACTTC

D gene: .
V gene: TRBV4-1
clone size: once
J gene: TRBJ2-1
CDR3 protein: CASSQATEQFF
CDR3 DNA: TGCGCCAGCAGCCAAGCGACAGAGCAGTTCTTC

D gene: .
V gene: TRBV9
clone size: .
J gene: TRBJ2-1
CDR3 protein: CASSVGSHNEQFF
CDR3 DNA: TGTGCCAGCAGCGTAGGAAGCCACAATGAGCAGTTCTTC

D gene: TRBD2
V gene: TRBV27
clone size: .
J gene: TRBJ2-1
CDR3 protein: CASSPLAGAGYNEQFF
CDR3 DNA: TGTGCCAGCAGTCCGCTAGCGGGGGCGGGGTACAATGAGCAGTTCTTC

D gene: .
V gene: TRBV5-1
clone size: .
J gene: TRBJ1-1
CDR3 protein: CASSPPRAFF
CDR3 DNA: TGCGCCAGCAGCCCCCCGCGGGCTTTCTTT

D gene: TRBD1
V gene: TRBV7-6
clone size: .
J gene: TRBJ2-7
CDR3 protein: CASSTWDRVLEQYF
CDR3 DNA: TGTGCCAGCTCCACGTGGGACAGGGTTCTCGAGCAGTACTTC

D gene: .
V gene: TRBV30
clone size: .
J gene: TRBJ1-1
CDR3 protein: CAWNGLNTEAFF
CDR3 DNA: TGTGCCTGGAATGGCCTGAACACTGAAGCTTTCTTT

D gene: .
V gene: TRBV7-2
clone size: .
J gene: TRBJ2-7
CDR3 protein: CASSLHDFYEQYF
CDR3 DNA: TGTGCCAGCAGCTTACACGACTTCTACGAGCAGTACTTC

D gene: .
V gene: TRBV11-3
clone size: .
J gene: TRBJ2-7
CDR3 protein: CASSLNSYEQYF
CDR3 DNA: TGTGCCAGCAGCCTAAATTCGTACGAGCAGTACTTC

D gene: .
V gene: TRBV7-9
clone size: .
J gene: TRBJ1-4
CDR3 protein: CASSLAITEKLFF
CDR3 DNA: TGTGCCAGCAGCTTAGCCATTACCGAAAAACTGTTTTTT

D gene: .
V gene: TRBV27
clone size: .
J gene: TRBJ1-6
CDR3 protein: CASSFMTRANSPLHF
CDR3 DNA: TGTGCCAGCAGCTTTATGACCAGGGCTAATTCACCCCTCCACTTT

D gene: .
V gene: TRBV5-4
clone size: .
J gene: TRBJ2-7
CDR3 protein: CASSLSEYEQYF
CDR3 DNA: TGTGCCAGCAGCTTAAGTGAGTACGAGCAGTACTTC

D gene: .
V gene: TRBV7-6
clone size: .
J gene: TRBJ2-7
CDR3 protein: CASSPGGGQPSYEQYF
CDR3 DNA: TGTGCCAGCAGCCCCGGCGGGGGACAGCCCTCCTACGAGCAGTACTTC

D gene: .
V gene: TRBV6-5
clone size: .
J gene: TRBJ2-7
CDR3 protein: CASSFGAGLEQYF
CDR3 DNA: TGTGCCAGCAGTTTCGGGGCAGGTCTCGAGCAGTACTTC

D gene: .
V gene: TRBV6-1
clone size: .
J gene: TRBJ1-6
CDR3 protein: CASSSTSSPLHF
CDR3 DNA: TGTGCCAGCAGTTCCACCTCCTCACCCCTCCACTTT

D gene: .
V gene: TRBV9
clone size: .
J gene: TRBJ2-1
CDR3 protein: CASSVESGGRLNEQFF
CDR3 DNA: TGTGCCAGCAGCGTCGAAAGTGGGGGCCGCCTCAATGAGCAGTTCTTC

D gene: TRBD1
V gene: TRBV5-5
clone size: .
J gene: TRBJ1-2
CDR3 protein: CASSQVQGMTLGGYTF
CDR3 DNA: TGTGCCAGCAGCCAAGTACAGGGGATGACCTTGGGAGGCTACACCTTC

D gene: .
V gene: TRBV7-9
clone size: .
J gene: TRBJ2-3
CDR3 protein: CASSLGEEGDTQYF
CDR3 DNA: TGTGCCAGCAGCTTAGGAGAGGAAGGAGATACGCAGTATTTT

D gene: TRBD1
V gene: TRBV29-1
clone size: .
J gene: TRBJ2-7
CDR3 protein: CSVEAIDRGHEQYF
CDR3 DNA: TGCAGCGTTGAGGCTATAGACAGGGGGCACGAGCAGTACTTC

D gene: .
V gene: TRBV11-2
clone size: .
J gene: TRBJ1-1
CDR3 protein: CASSLGETGNTEAFF
CDR3 DNA: TGTGCCAGCAGCTTAGGGGAGACTGGAAACACTGAAGCTTTCTTT

D gene: TRBD1
V gene: TRBV27
clone size: .
J gene: TRBJ1-5
CDR3 protein: CASRSGGSNQPQHF
CDR3 DNA: TGTGCCAGCAGATCAGGGGGGAGCAATCAGCCCCAGCATTTT

D gene: .
V gene: TRBV4-1
clone size: .
J gene: TRBJ2-1
CDR3 protein: CASSQELRGVAYNEQFF
CDR3 DNA: TGCGCCAGCAGCCAAGAATTAAGGGGGGTAGCCTACAATGAGCAGTTCTTC

D gene: TRBD1
V gene: TRBV6-1
clone size: once
J gene: TRBJ2-7
CDR3 protein: CASTDVGQGAYEQYF
CDR3 DNA: TGTGCCAGCACCGACGTGGGTCAGGGGGCCTACGAGCAGTACTTC

D gene: .
V gene: TRBV6-1
clone size: .
J gene: TRBJ1-5
CDR3 protein: CASSEARRQGGGQPQHF
CDR3 DNA: TGTGCCAGCAGTGAAGCGCGAAGGCAGGGAGGCGGTCAGCCCCAGCATTTT

D gene: .
V gene: TRBV10-3
clone size: .
J gene: TRBJ2-7
CDR3 protein: CAHRDQYYEQYF
CDR3 DNA: TGTGCTCATCGCGATCAATACTACGAGCAGTACTTC

D gene: .
V gene: TRBV19
clone size: .
J gene: TRBJ1-5
CDR3 protein: CASRDSLYSNQPQHF
CDR3 DNA: TGTGCCAGCCGGGACTCCTTATATAGCAATCAGCCCCAGCATTTT

D gene: TRBD1
V gene: TRBV7-9
clone size: .
J gene: TRBJ2-1
CDR3 protein: CASSPGQGYNEQFF
CDR3 DNA: TGTGCCAGCAGCCCCGGACAGGGTTACAATGAGCAGTTCTTC

D gene: .
V gene: TRBV18
clone size: .
J gene: TRBJ1-5
CDR3 protein: CASSPETQYSNQPQHF
CDR3 DNA: TGTGCCAGCTCACCCGAGACACAGTATAGCAATCAGCCCCAGCATTTT

D gene: .
V gene: TRBV7-2
clone size: .
J gene: TRBJ2-6
CDR3 protein: CASSLEGLTSSGANVLTF
CDR3 DNA: TGTGCCAGCAGCTTAGAGGGACTGACCTCCTCTGGGGCCAACGTCCTGACTTTC

D gene: .
V gene: TRBV27
clone size: .
J gene: TRBJ1-5
CDR3 protein: CASSPYQDSFNQPQHF
CDR3 DNA: TGTGCCAGCAGTCCATACCAGGACAGTTTCAATCAGCCCCAGCATTTT